Detailed here is one TCR beta chain. These data come from a study of blood T cell repertoires in COVID-19. Study at large: Samples representing acute and convalescent COVID-19 were sourced from the United States, Italy and Spain. In each case, the material was cDNA or gDNA derived from T cells, B-cell-depleted T cells, or PBMCs.

Libraries were prepared by immunoSEQ multiplex PCR; TCRdb keeps only in-frame clonotypes and omits some of them. This table has 150,000 to 200,000 clones, approximately 80% appearing once. CDR3 size: 14 residues. V dropped 5 bases and J dropped 8 bases, with 16 bases sitting between them. Germline V gene lookup returns CDR1 LNHDA and CDR2 SQIVND (reference sequence). This clonotype originated in a woman between 40 and 50 years old with COVID-19, enrolled during active disease. The specimen sequenced was peripheral blood. The chain combines TRBV19 with TRBJ2-1; a weak D match, TRBD2 (5 bases). In DNA, the CDR3 is TGTGCCAGTAGTTTTCTGGCTAGCTCCTATGAGCAGTTCTTC. It is translated as CASSFLASSYEQFF.